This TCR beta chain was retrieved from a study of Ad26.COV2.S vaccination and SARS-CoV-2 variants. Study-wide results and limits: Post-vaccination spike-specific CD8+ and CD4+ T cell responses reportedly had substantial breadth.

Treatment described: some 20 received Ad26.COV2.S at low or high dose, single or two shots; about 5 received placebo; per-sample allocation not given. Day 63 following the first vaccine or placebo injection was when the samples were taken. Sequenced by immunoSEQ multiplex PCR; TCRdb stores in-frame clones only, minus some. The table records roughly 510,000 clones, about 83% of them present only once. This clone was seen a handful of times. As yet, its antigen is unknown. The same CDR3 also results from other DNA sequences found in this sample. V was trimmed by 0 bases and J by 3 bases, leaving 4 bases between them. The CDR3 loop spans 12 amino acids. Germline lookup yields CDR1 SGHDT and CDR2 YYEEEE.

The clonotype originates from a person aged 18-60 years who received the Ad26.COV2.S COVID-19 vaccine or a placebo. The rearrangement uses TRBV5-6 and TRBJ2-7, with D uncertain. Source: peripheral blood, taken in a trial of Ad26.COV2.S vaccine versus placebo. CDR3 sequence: CASSLDFYEQYF. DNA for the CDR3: TGTGCCAGCAGCTTGGACTTCTACGAGCAGTACTTC.